This T cell receptor (beta chain) is drawn from a study of blood T cell repertoires in COVID-19. The overall study: Both acute and convalescent COVID-19 samples were obtained from the United States, Italy and Spain.

The CDR3 loop spans 15 amino acids. V lost 4 bases, J lost 3 bases, and 5 bases stayed unmatched. The germline V gene has CDR1 LGHNA and CDR2 YNFKEQ. Method: immunoSEQ multiplex PCR; TCRdb's copy keeps in-frame clones and lacks some. The sample has roughly 43,000 clones, 85% to 90% seen once. Sequencing was carried out using peripheral blood. The sequence was collected from a human donor in a cohort sampled during active COVID-19. The V call is TRBV4-2, the J call TRBJ1-1, with 10 bases that match TRBD1. The CDR3 nucleotides read TGTGCCAGCAGCCCACGGACAGGGGGGGACACTGAAGCTTTCTTT. It translates to CASSPRTGGDTEAFF.